The 27 T cell receptor beta chains given below trace back to one sample, sequenced in a study of CD8 T cells in ankylosing spondylitis (dated by TCRdb to the late 2010s). Library prep was done by 5' RACE. The sample was run on an Illumina HiSeq 2500. Using fastp at Q25 and MiXCR, TCRdb reprocessed the public reads and kept productive beta chains. Every CDR3 protein is listed once, alongside the most common genes and DNA of its rows. Across this sample there are about 100,000 distinct CDR3 sequences, with approximately 25% seen only once. The ten top clones hold roughly an eighth of the sample. Sequenced sample: synovial fluid, either unsorted or a sorted T cell fraction (not recorded which). The receptors originated from a male donor with ankylosing spondylitis.

This clonotype was counted many times. The chain joins TRBV6-1 to TRBJ1-5, with TRBD1 identical over 12 bases. Trimming took 4 bases from V and 6 from J; bases not matched to a gene: 7. Germline CDR1 MNHNS, CDR2 SASEGT. The CDR3 contains 16 residues. The CDR3 bases are TGTGCCAGCAGTGTGTCCGGGACAGGGGGCACTCAGCCCCAGCATTTT. Protein sequence: CASSVSGTGGTQPQHF.

The V call is TRBV28, the J call TRBJ2-1; 7 bases match TRBD2. The CDR3 totals 15 residues. CDR1 and CDR2 (germline): MDHEN, SYDVKM. J was trimmed by 4 bases and V by 2 bases; bases with no gene match: 5. The CDR3 bases are TGTGCCAGCAGTTTAAAAAGCGGGGCTTACAATGAGCAGTTCTTC. Protein sequence: CASSLKSGAYNEQFF.

In this sample, this clonotype turned up many times. This chain links TRBV12-3 or TRBV12-4 with TRBJ2-5; D not certain. V was pared by 1 base and J by 4 bases, with 10 bases between. The CDR3 loop spans 14 amino acids. The CDR3 bases are TGTGCCAGCAGTTTAGGTAGAGTTGGAGAGACCCAGTACTTC. Protein sequence: CASSLGRVGETQYF.

The rearrangement uses TRBV30 and TRBJ1-2; D is unclear. The length of the CDR3 is 11 residues. Germline V gene lookup returns CDR1 GTSNPN and CDR2 SVGIG (reference sequence). V lost 4 bases, J lost 4 bases, and 7 bases lay in between. CDR3 coding DNA: TGTGCCTGGACCCACGCCTATGGCTACACCTTC. Its protein product is CAWTHAYGYTF.

Ten or more counts support this clonotype. This chain uses TRBV13 with TRBJ1-1, with D unresolved. V was cut by 1 base and J by 1 base, with 7 bases left in between. CDR3 length: 14 residues. Germline V gene data show CDR1 as PRHDT and CDR2 as FYEKMQ (reference sequence). This CDR3 is CASSLVGRNTEAFF. In DNA form, the CDR3 reads TGTGCCAGCAGCTTAGTTGGGCGGAACACTGAAGCTTTCTTT.

The table lists this clonotype with a few counts. The V gene is TRBV9, the J gene TRBJ2-5; D is unresolved. The CDR3 extends over 12 amino acids. From germline, CDR1 is SGDLS and CDR2 YYNGEE. V shed 4 bases and J shed 4 bases, with 8 bases lying between them. CDR3 coding DNA: TGTGCCAGCAGCCAGACTGCAGAGACCCAGTACTTC. This translates into CASSQTAETQYF.

The V gene is TRBV30, the J gene TRBJ2-2, with 8 bases that match TRBD2. CDR1 is GTSNPN, CDR2 SVGIG, per germline (reference sequence). V lost 2 bases to trimming and J lost 5 bases; unmatched junction nucleotides: 1. The CDR3 has 13 amino acids. This chain's CDR3 is CAWSREGTGELFF. In DNA form, the CDR3 reads TGTGCCTGGAGTCGGGAGGGGACCGGGGAGCTGTTTTTT.

The chain couples TRBV12-3 or TRBV12-4 to TRBJ2-1, with 7 bases lining up with TRBD2. This CDR3 comprises 14 residues. With 3 bases clipped from V and 9 bases from J, the junction kept 8 bases outside the gene matches. Here the CDR3 reads CASSFTRGLIEQFF. CDR3 coding DNA: TGTGCCAGCAGTTTCACGCGGGGGTTGATTGAGCAGTTCTTC.

The chain joins TRBV18 to TRBJ1-1, with 8 bases matching TRBD1. V was clipped by 4 bases and J by 1 base; unmatched bases: 2. Germline CDR1 KGHSH, CDR2 LQKENI. There are 14 residues in the CDR3. The CDR3 protein is CASSRTGQNTEAFF. As DNA, the CDR3 is TGTGCCAGCTCACGGACAGGGCAGAACACTGAAGCTTTCTTT.

This clonotype was seen many times. The chain carries TRBV12-3 or TRBV12-4 and TRBJ2-2, with a possible D match to TRBD1 (5 bases). CDR3 length equals 13 residues. V dropped 6 bases and J dropped 2 bases, with 7 bases sitting between them. This CDR3 is CASRDINTGELFF. CDR3 coding DNA: TGTGCCAGCAGGGACATAAACACCGGGGAGCTGTTTTTT.

The chain has TRBV24-1 and TRBJ2-5; 8 bases agree with TRBD2. V was clipped by 8 bases and J by 5 bases; unmatched bases: 6. There are 13 residues in the CDR3. Germline V gene sequence: CDR1 KGHDR, CDR2 SFDVKD. The CDR3 loop reads CATKGAGEETQYF. The CDR3 DNA reads TGTGCCACCAAGGGAGCGGGAGAGGAGACCCAGTACTTC.

This chain connects TRBV24-1 to TRBJ2-5; TRBD2 might be the D (6 bases). The CDR3 extends over 13 amino acids. The V end lost 3 bases, the J end lost 7 bases, and 11 bases lay between the germline ends. The germline gives CDR1 KGHDR, CDR2 SFDVKD. CDR3 sequence reads: CATSDRPGGTQYF. The CDR3 coding sequence is TGTGCCACCAGTGATAGACCCGGGGGGACCCAGTACTTC.

The table lists this clonotype with a few counts. This sequence joins TRBV3-1 and TRBJ2-4; 8 bases match TRBD2. The length of the CDR3 is 19 residues. Germline V gene lookup returns CDR1 LGHDT and CDR2 YNNKEL (reference sequence). Trimming took 0 bases from V and 0 from J; bases not matched to a gene: 10. CDR3 nucleotides: TGTGCCAGCAGCCAAGAACTCCTGGCTAGCGGGCTAGCCAAAAACATTCAGTACTTC. It is translated as CASSQELLASGLAKNIQYF. The full variable domain, rest sourced from reference TRBV3-1 and TRBJ2-4, is DTAVSQTPKYLVTQMGNDKSIKCEQNLGHDTMYWYKQDSKKFLKIMFSYNNKELIINETVPNRFSPKSPDKAHLNLHINSLELGDSAVYFCASSQELLASGLAKNIQYFGAGTRLSVL.

The table lists this clonotype with many counts. The J gene is TRBJ2-3, the V gene TRBV20-1; 8 nucleotides agree with TRBD2. CDR1 and CDR2 (germline): DFQATT, SNEGSKA (reference sequence). V shed 6 bases and J 0 bases; nucleotides not matched to a gene: 5. The CDR3 totals 14 residues. In nucleotides, the CDR3 is TGCAGTGCGCGGCGGGAGGAGAGCACAGATACGCAGTATTTT. It translates to CSARREESTDTQYF.

The V gene is TRBV20-1, the J gene TRBJ2-6; 10 nucleotides agree with TRBD2. Per germline, CDR1 DFQATT and CDR2 SNEGSKA (reference sequence). V was pared by 0 bases and J by 1 base, with 3 bases of the junction left unmatched. The CDR3 sequence is 17 residues long. In DNA, the CDR3 is TGCAGTGCTAGAGACCCTAGCGGGAGTTCTGGGGCCAACGTCCTGACTTTC. Its translation is CSARDPSGSSGANVLTF.

The V gene is TRBV20-1, the J gene TRBJ2-5; the D gene is possibly TRBD1 (5 bases). V lost 1 base, J lost 5 bases, and 14 bases lay in between. Germline V lookup: CDR1 DFQATT, CDR2 SNEGSKA (reference sequence). This CDR3 is 14 amino acids long. The CDR3 nucleotides read TGCAGTGCTAGAGTAGGTGGGGCGCGGGAGACCCAGTACTTC. It specifies CSARVGGARETQYF.

The CDR3 sequence is CSATRLVSYEQYF. The CDR3, as DNA: TGCAGTGCAACCCGACTCGTCTCCTACGAGCAGTACTTC. This rearrangement joins TRBV20-1 to TRBJ2-7, with D unresolved. V gave up 6 bases and J gave up 0 bases, with 12 bases separating them. CDR3 size: 13 residues. Germline V CDR1 and CDR2: DFQATT, SNEGSKA (reference sequence).

This clonotype came up a few times. The J gene is TRBJ1-4, the V gene TRBV3-1; D is unclear. CDR1 and CDR2 from the germline V gene are LGHDT and YNNKEL (reference sequence). The CDR3 is 16 amino acids. Trimming stripped 3 bases from V and 2 bases from J, with 13 bases between. The CDR3: CASSHKLEATNEKLFF. Here the CDR3 DNA reads TGTGCCAGCAGCCATAAGCTAGAGGCTACTAATGAAAAACTGTTTTTT.

This chain links TRBV5-1 with TRBJ2-1; D gene ambiguous. The CDR3 is 17 amino acids. Germline V CDR1 and CDR2: SGHRS, YFSETQ. The V gene lost 0 bases and the J gene lost 0 bases, with 13 bases spanning the gap. CDR3 DNA sequence: TGCGCCAGCAGCTTGGAAGGCGCGCCCAGCTCCTACAATGAGCAGTTCTTC. As protein: CASSLEGAPSSYNEQFF.

Ten or more counts support this clonotype. V usage is TRBV5-5 and J usage is TRBJ2-1; possibly TRBD2 for D (6 bases). CDR1 is SGHKS, CDR2 YYEKEE, per germline (reference sequence). Trimming pared 2 bases from V and 7 bases from J, leaving 13 bases between. CDR3 size: 14 residues. The CDR3 sequence: CASSFRLAPNEQFF. CDR3 DNA sequence: TGTGCCAGCAGCTTTCGGCTAGCGCCGAATGAGCAGTTCTTC.

CDR3: CATSDPGQGARNEQFF. Written as DNA, the CDR3 is TGTGCCACCAGTGATCCCGGACAGGGGGCAAGGAATGAGCAGTTCTTC. The V call is TRBV24-1, the J call TRBJ2-1; TRBD1 aligns across 11 bases. Germline CDR1 KGHDR, CDR2 SFDVKD. The CDR3 loop spans 16 amino acids. V trimming: 3 bases; J trimming: 7 bases; junction bases outside the gene matches: 7.

This clonotype was recorded many times. This chain connects TRBV29-1 to TRBJ2-1; D is ambiguous. The germline V and J ends were trimmed by 3 bases and 10 bases, with 13 bases remaining between them. Germline V gives CDR1 SQVTM, CDR2 ANQGSEA. The CDR3 contains 12 residues. As DNA, the CDR3 is TGCAGCGTTGACTCCCCAGGTGGGGAGCAGTTCTTC. Translating gives CSVDSPGGEQFF.

In DNA, the CDR3 is TGCGCCAGCAAATGGCACCCGACTGAAGCTTTCTTT. The encoded protein is CASKWHPTEAFF. This chain joins TRBV23-1 and TRBJ1-1; no clear D. TRBV23-1 is annotated as an ORF whose role is uncertain. The CDR3 contains 12 residues. V was cut by 7 bases and J by 5 bases, with 11 bases left in between.

This clonotype was seen at least ten times. The rearrangement joins TRBV20-1 to TRBJ1-2; 8 bases agree with TRBD1. The CDR3 loop spans 14 amino acids. CDR1 DFQATT and CDR2 SNEGSKA come from the germline V gene (reference sequence). With V trimmed by 3 bases and J by 8 bases, 11 bases remained unmatched. CDR3 residues: CSASRQGISYGYTF. CDR3 in DNA: TGCAGTGCTAGTAGACAGGGGATATCCTACGGCTACACCTTC.

CDR3 residues: CASSPPRTALATNEKLFF. The DNA for the CDR3 is TGTGCCAGCAGCCCGCCCCGGACAGCACTTGCAACTAATGAAAAACTGTTTTTT. The V call is TRBV11-1, the J call TRBJ1-4; D is perhaps TRBD1 (6 bases). Per germline, CDR1 SGHAT and CDR2 FQDESV (reference sequence). V lost 5 bases and J lost 0, with 19 bases in between. The CDR3 loop spans 18 amino acids. The whole variable domain, filled in from reference TRBV11-1 and TRBJ1-4, reads EAEVAQSPRYKITEKSQAVAFWCDPISGHATLYWYRQILGQGPELLVQFQDESVVDDSQLPKDRFSAERLKGVDSTLKIQPAELGDSAMYLCASSPPRTALATNEKLFFGSGTQLSVL.

The V and J genes are TRBV4-2 and TRBJ2-7, with 9 nucleotides matching TRBD2. V gave up 4 bases and J gave up 5 bases; unmatched junction bases: 9. The length of the CDR3 is 15 residues. Looked up from germline, CDR1 is LGHNA and CDR2 is YNFKEQ. DNA of the CDR3: TGTGCCAGCAGCCGGGCGGCTAGCGGGACTAACGAGCAGTACTTC. This translates into CASSRAASGTNEQYF.

The rearrangement uses TRBV20-1 and TRBJ1-4, with D possibly TRBD1 on 6 matching bases. Germline V gene sequence: CDR1 DFQATT, CDR2 SNEGSKA (reference sequence). The CDR3 spans 15 residues. V lost 0 bases, J lost 8 bases, and 16 bases lay in between. The CDR3 reads CSARDIRDIFEKLFF. In DNA, the CDR3 is TGCAGTGCTAGAGATATAAGGGACATCTTCGAAAAACTGTTTTTT.